Below are 13 T cell receptor beta chains sequenced from a single sample in a study of shared clonotypes between healthy human individuals. Naive CD8 populations comprised CD45RO-negative cells positively selected for CCR7, excluding terminally differentiated effector memory CD45RA+ cells. Using immunoSEQ multiplex PCR, the repertoire was profiled, and TCRdb retains in-frame clones only, with some absent. The sample carries 1.5 million to 2.5 million clones, about 95% recorded once. The material sequenced was naive CD8+ T cells sorted from blood. All receptors come from a man between 18 and 35 years old in good health.

This sequence joins TRBV27 and TRBJ1-2; D perhaps matches TRBD1 (5 bases). Trimming took off 6 bases at V and 0 bases at J, with 14 bases between the two ends. CDR3 length equals 15 residues. Germline CDR1 is MNHEY and CDR2 is SMNVEV (reference sequence). CDR3 sequence reads: CASRPSSGSNYGYTF. CDR3 sequence (DNA): TGTGCCAGCAGGCCCTCTTCAGGGTCTAACTATGGCTACACCTTC.

This CDR3 reads CASSLGLAGFTDTQYF. The CDR3 bases are TGCGCCAGCAGCTTGGGACTAGCGGGGTTCACAGATACGCAGTATTTT. This chain joins TRBV5-1 and TRBJ2-3; 11 positions agree with TRBD2. V dropped 0 bases and J dropped 2; count of bases not matched to a gene: 2. This CDR3 spans 16 amino acids. The V gene's germline CDR1 is SGHRS and CDR2 YFSETQ.

The chain recombines TRBV4-1 with TRBJ2-2; the D gene is possibly TRBD1 (6 bases). Germline V gene data show CDR1 as MGHRA and CDR2 as YSYEKL. Trimming took off 4 bases at V and 1 base at J, with 10 bases between the two ends. This CDR3 comprises 15 residues. CDR3 sequence reads: CASSLARGNTGELFF. DNA of the CDR3: TGCGCCAGCAGCCTTGCCAGGGGGAACACCGGGGAGCTGTTTTTT.

This chain joins TRBV5-3 and TRBJ2-6; TRBD2 matches at 7 bases. TRBV5-3 is treated as an ORF (open reading frame) with a function not yet certain. The V segment lost 1 base and the J segment 2 bases; nucleotides outside the gene matches: 12. CDR3 size: 19 residues. The DNA for the CDR3 is TGTGCCAGAAGCTTGTCGGGGGGAGCTCTCGTCCCTGGGGCCAACGTCCTGACTTTC. This codes for CARSLSGGALVPGANVLTF.

The rearrangement joins TRBV27 to TRBJ2-7; perhaps D is TRBD1 or TRBD2 (5 bases each). Germline V gene data show CDR1 as MNHEY and CDR2 as SMNVEV (reference sequence). The V and J ends lost 2 bases and 6 bases respectively, with 14 bases between them. The CDR3 sequence is 14 residues long. The CDR3 nucleotides are TGTGCCAGCAGTTTAACCGGGGCCCTAGCCGAGCAGTACTTC. Amino acids: CASSLTGALAEQYF.

Comment on this clone: Other nucleotide sequences from this sample produce the same CDR3. This chain links TRBV27 with TRBJ2-7, with D perhaps given as TRBD1 or TRBD2 (5 bases each). V lost 6 bases to trimming and J lost 2 bases, with 11 bases between them. Germline assignment: CDR1 MNHEY and CDR2 SMNVEV (reference sequence). The CDR3 runs 13 residues. The CDR3 DNA is TGTGCCAGCAGCTTGGGACGGACCTACGAGCAGTACTTC. Translation gives CASSLGRTYEQYF.

A word on this clone: Additional DNA sequences in this sample encode the identical CDR3. V and J are TRBV27 and TRBJ2-7, with TRBD1 matching over 7 bases. The germline gives CDR1 MNHEY, CDR2 SMNVEV (reference sequence). The length of the CDR3 is 13 residues. V was clipped by 2 bases and J by 3 bases; unmatched bases: 1. This chain's CDR3 is CASSLRQGYEQYF. The CDR3, as DNA: TGTGCCAGCAGTTTAAGACAGGGCTACGAGCAGTACTTC.

V is TRBV29-1 and J is TRBJ2-5, with TRBD2 identical over 7 bases. Trimming took 5 bases from V and 7 from J; bases not matched to a gene: 31. Germline lookup yields CDR1 SQVTM and CDR2 ANQGSEA. The CDR3 runs 20 residues. DNA of the CDR3: TGCAGCGTTTTTCCTGTTGGGGGTTTGCGGGAGCATAGTCCCATAGGGACCCAGTACTTC. This codes for CSVFPVGGLREHSPIGTQYF.

The rearrangement joins TRBV6-6 to TRBJ2-4, with 7 bases aligning to TRBD1. This CDR3 spans 12 amino acids. Germline CDR1 MNHNY, CDR2 SVGAGI (reference sequence). The J segment lost 14 bases and the V segment lost 4 bases, leaving 8 bases of the junction unmatched. The CDR3 coding sequence is TGTGCCAGCAGTTCTCTTGTTGGACAGGAGTACTTC. Its translation: CASSSLVGQEYF.

The V and J genes are TRBV27 and TRBJ2-1; D is perhaps TRBD1 or TRBD2 (7 bases each). The CDR3 sequence is 17 residues long. Trimming shortened V by 6 bases and J by 4 bases, and 22 bases separated the two germline ends. Germline V CDR1 and CDR2: MNHEY, SMNVEV (reference sequence). The CDR3 loop reads CASSTRGGTAGYNEQFF. The CDR3 DNA follows: TGTGCCAGCAGCACCAGGGGGGGCACAGCGGGTTACAATGAGCAGTTCTTC.

This sequence joins TRBV19 and TRBJ2-3; 13 bases are a match to TRBD2. Germline assignment: CDR1 LNHDA and CDR2 SQIVND (reference sequence). CDR3 size: 20 residues. V lost 5 bases to trimming and J lost 0 bases; unmatched junction nucleotides: 14. CDR3 protein: CASSSRLAGGGHCSTDTQYF. The CDR3 nucleotides are TGTGCCAGTAGTTCCCGACTAGCGGGGGGTGGTCACTGCAGCACAGATACGCAGTATTTT.

This chain links TRBV5-5 with TRBJ2-1, with D perhaps matching TRBD1 or TRBD2 (5 bases each). The CDR3 has 14 amino acids. Germline V gives CDR1 SGHKS, CDR2 YYEKEE (reference sequence). The germline V and J ends were trimmed by 4 bases and 12 bases, with 20 bases remaining between them. Here the CDR3 DNA reads TGTGCCAGCAGCCCGTCTGGGTCTAGCCAGGGGCAGTTCTTC. Its translation: CASSPSGSSQGQFF.

V and J are TRBV27 and TRBJ2-7; a possible D gene is TRBD1 (6 bases). V lost 5 bases to trimming and J lost 3 bases, with 14 bases between them. The CDR3 loop spans 14 amino acids. Germline V gene data show CDR1 as MNHEY and CDR2 as SMNVEV (reference sequence). The CDR3 sequence: CASSSDDRLYEQYF. The CDR3 DNA sequence: TGTGCCAGCAGTAGCGACGACAGGCTCTACGAGCAGTACTTC.